Listed below are T cell receptor beta chains from one sample, sequenced in a study of blood T cell repertoires in COVID-19. The data were produced by immunoSEQ multiplex PCR, yet TCRdb's version contains in-frame clones alone and is incomplete. The sample lists some 17,000 clones, 75% to 90% seen once, with about 12% in the top ten. Sequenced input: peripheral blood. Receptor source: a man in his sixties with active COVID-19. Both conserved end residues are part of each CDR3. A D gene is named only where the DNA matches it firmly.

V,D,J,CDR3
TRBV10-1,-,TRBJ1-2,CASSPGGVGLHF
TRBV4-1,TRBD2,TRBJ2-7,CASSARTSGDYEQYF
TRBV7-9,-,TRBJ1-4,CASSQEGGWKEKLFF
TRBV4-1,-,TRBJ2-6,CASSRLQGANVLTF
TRBV6-5,-,TRBJ1-6,CASSNGGASVSPLHF
TRBV19,-,TRBJ1-3,CASSIDTAASGNTIYF
TRBV4-3,-,TRBJ1-2,CASSQDQGFDYGYTF
TRBV19,-,TRBJ1-3,CASSIALWGRAGNTIYF
TRBV5-5,TRBD1,TRBJ2-1,CASSPQGASYNEQFF
TRBV27,-,TRBJ1-1,CASSLRLRGNTEAFF
TRBV5-1,-,TRBJ2-2,CASNTGMRAGELFF
TRBV7-9,TRBD1,TRBJ1-3,CASGRDSRGNTIYF
TRBV4-3,TRBD1,TRBJ2-3,CASSQDVPGGKGDTQYF
TRBV14,-,TRBJ1-1,CASSQEWGRAEAFF
TRBV11-3,-,TRBJ1-1,CAGRTVNTEAFF
TRBV5-4,-,TRBJ2-1,CASSFVGPEEGYEQFF
TRBV6-5,TRBD2,TRBJ2-5,CASRPSGGSETQYF
TRBV30,-,TRBJ2-1,CAWTPIAFDEQFF
TRBV27,TRBD1,TRBJ2-1,CASSDRGPYNEQFF
TRBV6-5,-,TRBJ2-7,CASSYTLGGYEQYF
TRBV7-6,-,TRBJ2-2,CASSLAVRSTGELFF
TRBV12-3/TRBV12-4,-,TRBJ1-3,CASSPGLRNTIYF
TRBV20-1,-,TRBJ2-7,CSARGPYEQYF
TRBV6-2/TRBV6-3,TRBD2,TRBJ2-2,CASSSSETSGGASRTGELFF
TRBV30,-,TRBJ1-5,CAWSVSENQPQHF
TRBV5-1,TRBD2,TRBJ2-3,CASTESAGGPSDTQYF
TRBV28,-,TRBJ1-2,CASSSSGSPRHGYTF
TRBV3-1/TRBV3-2,TRBD1,TRBJ2-7,CASSQVWTGSYEQYF
TRBV7-2,-,TRBJ1-4,CASSFGQTTNEKLFF
TRBV24-1,TRBD2,TRBJ2-3,CATSDPSAGGTDTQYF
TRBV19,TRBD2,TRBJ2-3,CASSTDGLAGALKADTQYF